There are a few counts of the clone carrying this T cell receptor (beta chain). The antigen remains unidentified. CDR3 length: 12 amino acids. Germline V gene lookup returns CDR1 LNHDA and CDR2 SQIVND (reference sequence). V shed 6 bases and J shed 7 bases, with 7 bases lying between them. A quantity of about 0.5 to 1 ug RNA underwent reverse transcription using random hexamers. TCRdb reanalysed the immunoSEQ multiplex PCR reads using MiXCR and keeps one entry per CDR3 protein. The sample consists of approximately 190,000 distinct CDR3 sequences, about 95% of them appearing once. These data come from a study of CD8 T cells in Susac syndrome. Study-level results: The study found that Susac CD8+ clonal expansion peaked in TEMRA cells and active patients.

The genes are TRBV19 and TRBJ1-6; D is ambiguous. This TCR was sampled from a human donor with Susac syndrome. Material: CD8+ T cells from PBMCs. This CDR3 reads CASRGGNSPLHF. The CDR3, as DNA: TGTGCCAGTAGGGGAGGGAATTCACCCCTCCACTTT. The whole variable domain, filled in from reference TRBV19 and TRBJ1-6, reads DGGITQSPKYLFRKEGQNVTLSCEQNLNHDAMYWYRQDPGQGLRLIYYSQIVNDFQKGDIAEGYSVSREKKESFPLTVTSAQKNPTAFYLCASRGGNSPLHFGNGTRLTVT.